Below, 9 T cell receptor beta chains from the same sample are listed, as sequenced in a study of early T cells in non-severe SARS-CoV-2 infection. From the 5' RACE reads, TCRdb called clonotypes with MiXCR, one entry per CDR3 protein. Of tens of thousands of distinct CDR3 sequences listed, 11% are singletons. The specimen was whole blood, collected at baseline. Receptor source: an adult who was a healthcare worker with PCR-confirmed SARS-CoV-2 infection or an uninfected control (not recorded which).

This clonotype was detected ten times or more. The chain is built from TRBV10-1 and TRBJ2-3; D remains unclear. V lost 6 bases and J 3 bases, leaving 10 bases between the germline ends. This CDR3 spans 13 amino acids. The germline V gene encodes CDR1 WNHNN and CDR2 SYGVQD (reference sequence). CDR3 nucleotide sequence: TGCGCCAGCAGCCGAGAGCAGACAGATACGCAGTATTTT. Protein sequence: CASSREQTDTQYF.

This clonotype appeared a few times. The chain has TRBV5-1 and TRBJ2-3; maybe TRBD2 (6 bases). The V gene's germline CDR1 is SGHRS and CDR2 YFSETQ. This CDR3 comprises 16 residues. The V gene lost 1 base and the J gene lost 1 base, with 13 bases spanning the gap. The CDR3 loop is CASSLILTGGTDTQYF. The CDR3 bases are TGCGCCAGCAGCTTGATCCTTACGGGGGGCACAGATACGCAGTATTTT.

The table lists this clonotype with a few counts. The chain carries TRBV7-2 and TRBJ2-1, with a weak D call TRBD1 (6 bases). V lost 6 bases, J lost 1 base, and 16 bases lay in between. The CDR3 is made up of 16 amino acids. Germline V CDR1 and CDR2: SGHTA, FQGNSA. The CDR3 spells CASRHTLGASYNEQFF. CDR3 DNA: TGTGCCAGCAGACACACCTTGGGGGCTTCCTACAATGAGCAGTTCTTC.

This clonotype has at least ten counts. The CDR3 region is CASSQDAGGYSTDTQYF. For the CDR3, the DNA is TGCGCCAGCAGCCAAGATGCAGGGGGGTATAGCACAGATACGCAGTATTTT. The chain recombines TRBV4-3 with TRBJ2-3; possible D gene TRBD1, 7 bases. Germline-derived CDR1 and CDR2 are LGHNA and YSLEER. Trimming removed 0 bases from V and 0 bases from J, with 13 bases in between. The CDR3 spans 17 residues.

The chain is built from TRBV20-1 and TRBJ2-5; TRBD2 might be the D (6 bases). Between the trimmed V and J ends, which lost 3 bases and 5 bases, there was a span of 16 bases. This CDR3 region has 14 residues. The V gene's germline CDR1 is DFQATT and CDR2 SNEGSKA (reference sequence). CDR3 nucleotides: TGCAGTGCTAGGGCCGGGACTGCCGGGGAGACCCAGTACTTC. This translates into CSARAGTAGETQYF.

The rearrangement joins TRBV28 to TRBJ2-7; TRBD1 aligns across 9 bases. The germline gives CDR1 MDHEN, CDR2 SYDVKM. Trimming at V came to 6 bases and at J to 4 bases, leaving 19 bases not matched to a gene. CDR3 length equals 18 residues. The CDR3 spells CASRASLGAGTGNYEQYF. CDR3 DNA: TGTGCCAGCAGAGCAAGTTTAGGTGCCGGGACAGGGAATTACGAGCAGTACTTC.

The table lists this clonotype with many counts. The rearrangement uses TRBV11-2 and TRBJ2-5; possibly TRBD1 for D (6 bases). The V gene lost 6 bases and the J gene lost 6 bases, with 17 bases spanning the gap. The CDR3 runs to 14 residues. The germline V gene encodes CDR1 SGHAT and CDR2 FQNNGV. CDR3 nucleotide sequence: TGTGCCAGCAGTCTTCAGGGGCCGGCAAAGACCCAGTACTTC. Its translation: CASSLQGPAKTQYF.

This clonotype was observed a handful of times. This rearrangement joins TRBV10-2 to TRBJ2-7, with a tentative D call TRBD1 (6 bases). This CDR3 has 15 amino acids. The germline V gene encodes CDR1 WSHSY and CDR2 SAAADI. V lost 5 bases to trimming and J lost 3 bases, with 17 bases between them. The CDR3 spells CASSHLTGLFYEQYF. CDR3 sequence (DNA): TGCGCCAGCAGTCATCTGACAGGACTTTTCTACGAGCAGTACTTC.

The chain couples TRBV27 to TRBJ2-1, with a weak D call TRBD2 (5 bases). Germline V gene data show CDR1 as MNHEY and CDR2 as SMNVEV (reference sequence). The CDR3 consists of 14 residues. Trimming shortened V by 2 bases and J by 7 bases, and 12 bases separated the two germline ends. The DNA of the CDR3 is TGTGCCAGCAGTTTAGGCTCCCCGGGGAATGAGCAGTTCTTC. Translated: CASSLGSPGNEQFF.